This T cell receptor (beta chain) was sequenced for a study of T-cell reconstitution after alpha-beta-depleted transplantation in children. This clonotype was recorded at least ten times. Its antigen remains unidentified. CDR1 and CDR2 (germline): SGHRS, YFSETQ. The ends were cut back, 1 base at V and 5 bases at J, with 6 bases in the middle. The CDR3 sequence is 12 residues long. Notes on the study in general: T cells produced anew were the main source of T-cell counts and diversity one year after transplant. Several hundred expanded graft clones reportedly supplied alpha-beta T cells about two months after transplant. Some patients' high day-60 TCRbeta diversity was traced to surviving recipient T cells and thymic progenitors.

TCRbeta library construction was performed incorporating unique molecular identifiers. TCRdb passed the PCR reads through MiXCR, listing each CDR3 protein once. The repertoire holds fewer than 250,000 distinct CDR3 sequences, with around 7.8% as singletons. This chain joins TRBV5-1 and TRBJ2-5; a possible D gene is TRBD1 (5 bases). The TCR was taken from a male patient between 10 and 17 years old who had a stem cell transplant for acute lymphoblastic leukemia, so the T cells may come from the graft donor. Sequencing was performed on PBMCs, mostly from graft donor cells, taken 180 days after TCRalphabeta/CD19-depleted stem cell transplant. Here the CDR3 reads CASSLKGETQYF. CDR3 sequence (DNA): TGCGCCAGCAGCTTGAAGGGGGAGACCCAGTACTTC.